The 23 T cell receptor beta chains presented below share a single source sample, sequenced in a study of control samples from healthy donors and cancer patients. Sequencing was performed with immunoSEQ multiplex PCR; in TCRdb, only in-frame clones are kept and a portion is missing. This table has tens of thousands of clones, around 91% appearing once. Source material: blood. The receptors derive from a man aged 25-45 years in good health.

V gene TRBV7-2 combines with J gene TRBJ1-2, with D possibly being TRBD1 (6 bases). CDR3 length equals 14 residues. Trimming removed 5 bases at V and 7 bases at J, with 17 bases between. Germline values: CDR1 SGHTA, CDR2 FQGNSA. CDR3: CASSPSGGAGGYTF. The CDR3 nucleotides read TGTGCCAGCAGCCCGTCCGGGGGGGCTGGTGGCTACACCTTC.

This chain links TRBV7-9 with TRBJ2-7, with D unresolved. V was clipped by 2 bases and J by 3 bases, with 8 bases between them. CDR3 length: 13 residues. Germline CDR1 SEHNR, CDR2 FQNEAQ (reference sequence). CDR3 protein: CASSLSPNYEQYF. CDR3 DNA: TGTGCCAGCAGCTTAAGCCCAAACTACGAGCAGTACTTC.

The rearrangement joins TRBV19 to TRBJ2-5, with D maybe TRBD2 (6 bases). Germline V gene lookup returns CDR1 LNHDA and CDR2 SQIVND (reference sequence). V was shortened by 9 bases and J by 3 bases, with 8 bases between the two germline ends. CDR3 length: 11 amino acids. The CDR3 loop is CASSSEETQYF. The CDR3 DNA is TGTGCCAGCTCTAGCGAAGAGACCCAGTACTTC.

Here the CDR3 DNA reads TGTGCCAGCAGGAGTAGTCCAGATACGCAGTATTTT. It codes for CASRSSPDTQYF. The V call is TRBV11-2, the J call TRBJ2-3; D ambiguous. CDR3 length: 12 residues. V was cut by 6 bases and J by 4 bases, with 8 bases left in between. The germline gives CDR1 SGHAT, CDR2 FQNNGV.

The V call is TRBV4-2, the J call TRBJ2-6; 7 bases map to TRBD1. Germline V gene lookup returns CDR1 LGHNA and CDR2 YNFKEQ. V dropped 1 base and J dropped 3; count of bases not matched to a gene: 12. The length of the CDR3 is 19 residues. DNA for the CDR3: TGTGCCAGCAGCCAAGGCACGGATGCTAGGGGGCTTGGGGCCAACGTCCTGACTTTC. Translation: CASSQGTDARGLGANVLTF.

The rearrangement links TRBV5-5 to TRBJ2-5, with TRBD2 matching over 9 bases. CDR3 length: 15 amino acids. Germline V gene sequence: CDR1 SGHKS, CDR2 YYEKEE (reference sequence). V was pared by 2 bases and J by 2 bases, with 4 bases of the junction left unmatched. The CDR3 is CASSFSGGEQETQYF. CDR3 coding DNA: TGTGCCAGCAGCTTTAGCGGGGGTGAACAAGAGACCCAGTACTTC.

The chain recombines TRBV13 with TRBJ2-1; D may be TRBD2 (6 bases). Germline CDR1 is PRHDT and CDR2 is FYEKMQ (reference sequence). This CDR3 spans 16 amino acids. With 8 bases removed from V and 6 bases from J, the gap between germline ends came to 23 bases. The chain's CDR3 is CASSLSTGTPANEQFF. DNA for the CDR3: TGTGCCAGCTCCCTTTCAACCGGGACTCCTGCCAATGAGCAGTTCTTC.

V and J are TRBV4-1 and TRBJ2-2, with D perhaps TRBD1 (6 bases). The V end was cut by 5 bases, the J end by 0 bases, with 13 bases between. The length of the CDR3 is 16 residues. Germline V lookup: CDR1 MGHRA, CDR2 YSYEKL. Written as DNA, the CDR3 is TGCGCCAGCAGCGCTGAGGGGGAACCGAACACCGGGGAGCTGTTTTTT. Its protein product is CASSAEGEPNTGELFF.

The rearrangement uses TRBV2 and TRBJ2-7; 8 bases fit TRBD1. The V gene's germline CDR1 is SNHLY and CDR2 FYNNEI. The J segment lost 5 bases and the V segment lost 2 bases, leaving 11 bases of the junction unmatched. This CDR3 spans 16 amino acids. CDR3 DNA: TGTGCCAGCAGTGAACGCGGGGCAGGGGGCTATCACGAGCAGTACTTC. It codes for CASSERGAGGYHEQYF.

This clone occurred a few times. This chain joins TRBV4-1 and TRBJ2-7; no clear D gene. The germline V gene encodes CDR1 MGHRA and CDR2 YSYEKL. V shed 3 bases and J shed 3 bases, with 9 bases lying between them. This CDR3 spans 13 amino acids. The CDR3 here is CASSQGLGYEQYF. CDR3 coding DNA: TGCGCCAGCAGCCAGGGGTTGGGCTACGAGCAGTACTTC.

This clone has just a few counts. This rearrangement joins TRBV27 to TRBJ2-3; perhaps D is TRBD1 or TRBD2 (7 bases each). Germline CDR1 is MNHEY and CDR2 is SMNVEV (reference sequence). Trimming removed 5 bases at V and 2 bases at J, with 20 bases between. This CDR3 comprises 17 residues. CDR3 bases: TGTGCCAGCAGTCCAATTCAGGGGGGGAAACACACAGATACGCAGTATTTT. Residues: CASSPIQGGKHTDTQYF.

The chain is built from TRBV4-1 and TRBJ1-1, with D possibly matching TRBD1 (6 bases). This CDR3 is 11 amino acids long. V was pared by 4 bases and J by 8 bases, with 8 bases between. The V gene's germline CDR1 is MGHRA and CDR2 YSYEKL. As DNA, the CDR3 is TGCGCCAGCAGCCGGGGGACAGAAGCTTTCTTT. It is translated as CASSRGTEAFF.

The chain links TRBV7-2 to TRBJ2-3; possibly TRBD1 for D (5 bases). CDR1 is SGHTA and CDR2 is FQGNSA in the germline V gene. V was cut by 2 bases and J by 2 bases, with 11 bases left in between. The CDR3 is made up of 15 amino acids. CDR3 amino acids: CASSLFGAPTDTQYF. The CDR3 nucleotides read TGTGCCAGCAGCTTATTTGGGGCGCCCACAGATACGCAGTATTTT.

Only one count was recorded for this clone. J is TRBJ2-6 and V is TRBV5-1; D is undetermined. V lost 2 bases and J 2 bases, leaving 11 bases between the germline ends. Germline CDR1 reads SGHRS; CDR2 reads YFSETQ. The CDR3 has 16 residues. DNA of the CDR3: TGCGCCAGCAGCTTAGCTTTGGGCCCTGGGGCCAACGTCCTGACTTTC. Protein product: CASSLALGPGANVLTF.

The V call is TRBV7-3, the J call TRBJ2-5; no firm D call. CDR1 SGHTA and CDR2 FQGTGA come from the germline V gene. There are 13 residues in the CDR3. V was cut by 2 bases and J by 5 bases, with 9 bases left in between. The CDR3 loop is CASSLSSSETQYF. As DNA, the CDR3 is TGTGCCAGCAGCTTATCCTCGTCGGAGACCCAGTACTTC.

This chain uses TRBV19 with TRBJ1-1; TRBD1 is a possible D gene (5 bases). This CDR3 spans 14 amino acids. V lost 5 bases and J lost 12, with 22 bases in between. The germline CDR1 and CDR2 sequences are LNHDA and SQIVND (reference sequence). The CDR3 region has the DNA TGTGCCAGTAGTGTTTCTTCGACAGAACCCGGATCTTTCTTT. Translating gives CASSVSSTEPGSFF. The full variable domain, in which reference TRBV19 and TRBJ1-1 provide the parts outside the CDR3, is DGGITQSPKYLFRKEGQNVTLSCEQNLNHDAMYWYRQDPGQGLRLIYYSQIVNDFQKGDIAEGYSVSREKKESFPLTVTSAQKNPTAFYLCASSVSSTEPGSFFGQGTRLTVV.

This chain connects TRBV5-1 to TRBJ1-1; 8 positions agree with TRBD1. V shed 4 bases and J 4 bases; nucleotides not matched to a gene: 9. The germline V gene has CDR1 SGHRS and CDR2 YFSETQ. The CDR3 is made up of 15 amino acids. CDR3 nucleotides: TGCGCCAGCAGCCAAAAGGACAGGGCTGGCACTGAAGCTTTCTTT. This codes for CASSQKDRAGTEAFF. Variable domain in full (rest from reference TRBV5-1 and TRBJ1-1): KAGVTQTPRYLIKTRGQQVTLSCSPISGHRSVSWYQQTPGQGLQFLFEYFSETQRNKGNFPGRFSGRQFSNSRSEMNVSTLELGDSALYLCASSQKDRAGTEAFFGQGTRLTVV.

V gene TRBV14 combines with J gene TRBJ2-3, with a tentative D call TRBD2 (6 bases). V shed 4 bases and J shed 2 bases, with 16 bases lying between them. CDR1 is SGHDN and CDR2 is FVKESK in the germline V gene. The CDR3 loop spans 16 amino acids. This CDR3 is CASSPFRGSNTDTQYF. CDR3 bases: TGTGCCAGCAGCCCCTTCCGGGGGTCGAACACAGATACGCAGTATTTT. Using reference TRBV14 and TRBJ2-3 for the parts outside the CDR3, the full variable domain is EAGVTQFPSHSVIEKGQTVTLRCDPISGHDNLYWYRRVMGKEIKFLLHFVKESKQDESGMPNNRFLAERTGGTYSTLKVQPAELEDSGVYFCASSPFRGSNTDTQYFGPGTRLTVL.

V usage is TRBV9 and J usage is TRBJ2-1, with TRBD2 matching 12 bases. Germline V CDR1 and CDR2: SGDLS, YYNGEE. After removal of 0 bases from V and 9 bases from J, the junction contained 10 bases not matched to a gene. This CDR3 is built from 17 residues. The CDR3 region is CASSVGATTSGSGEQFF. The CDR3 bases are TGTGCCAGCAGCGTAGGAGCTACGACTAGCGGGAGTGGTGAGCAGTTCTTC.

To note about this clone: One junction end does not reproduce the germline sequence, and a read error may be involved. The genes are TRBV5-8 and TRBJ2-2; D is possibly TRBD1 or TRBD2 (6 bases each). The CDR3 totals 15 residues. Germline CDR1 reads SGHTS; CDR2 reads YDEGEE. The CDR3 here is CASSLGGAKTGELFF. The CDR3 DNA reads as TGTGCCAGCAGCTTGGGGGGGGCGAAAACCGGGGAGCTGTTTTTT.

V and J are TRBV25-1 and TRBJ2-1, with 7 bases identical to TRBD1. After removal of 0 bases from V and 5 bases from J, the junction contained 4 bases not matched to a gene. Germline V CDR1 and CDR2: MGHDK, SYGVNS. The CDR3 is made up of 15 amino acids. Written as DNA, the CDR3 is TGTGCCAGCAGTGAATACCGGGACAGAGACAATGAGCAGTTCTTC. Amino acid sequence: CASSEYRDRDNEQFF. Full variable domain (missing parts from reference TRBV25-1 and TRBJ2-1): EADIYQTPRYLVIGTGKKITLECSQTMGHDKMYWYQQDPGMELHLIHYSYGVNSTEKGDLSSESTVSRIRTEHFPLTLESARPSHTSQYLCASSEYRDRDNEQFFGPGTRLTVL.

The rearrangement uses TRBV28 and TRBJ2-5; 8 bases match TRBD2. The CDR3 is 15 residues long. With V trimmed by 7 bases and J by 1 base, 8 bases remained unmatched. The germline V gene has CDR1 MDHEN and CDR2 SYDVKM. The CDR3 bases are TGTGCCAGCACCTCGGGGCTAGCGGGCCAAGAGACCCAGTACTTC. Translated, it gives CASTSGLAGQETQYF.

The V call is TRBV18, the J call TRBJ2-7; 8 nucleotides line up with TRBD1. Germline V gives CDR1 KGHSH, CDR2 LQKENI. V lost 2 bases and J lost 5; bases outside the gene matches: 5. The length of the CDR3 is 14 residues. The CDR3 here is CASSPVTGDNEQYF. The CDR3, as DNA: TGTGCCAGCTCACCAGTGACAGGGGACAACGAGCAGTACTTC.